This T cell receptor (beta chain) emerged from a study of human T cells and chemical hapten exposure. MiXCR, applied by TCRdb to the RACE reads, yields one record per CDR3 protein. The table has approximately 74,000 distinct CDR3 sequences, 32% seen once. This clonotype showed up many times. Documented time point: patch test 1, 2 weeks after DPC sensitization. Regarding treatment: therapeutic diphenylcyclopropenone sensitization with weekly scalp DPC. The germline V gene encodes CDR1 SGHTA and CDR2 FQGTGA. Trimming shortened V by 2 bases and J by 1 base, and 5 bases separated the two germline ends. The CDR3 consists of 14 residues.

V usage is TRBV7-3 and J usage is TRBJ2-2; D remains unclear. This sample comprised whole blood, obtained in connection with sensitization to the hapten diphenylcyclopropenone (DPC). This TCR derives from a man in his forties or fifties with alopecia areata. Some clones in this sample may be carry-over from other donors' samples. CDR3: CASSLSGNTGELFF. CDR3 sequence (DNA): TGTGCCAGCAGCTTATCAGGGAACACCGGGGAGCTGTTTTTT.